This is a list of T cell receptor beta chains from one sample in a study of OX40 agonist ivuxolimab in advanced cancers. Only in-frame clones appear in the TCRdb table, and some are missing; sequencing was by immunoSEQ multiplex PCR. The table records about 26,000 clones, over 80% of them present only once. The material was CD4+ or CD8+ T cells sorted from blood, obtained in a trial of the OX40 agonist ivuxolimab. The receptors were gathered from an adult with an advanced solid tumor such as melanoma, head and neck, liver or kidney cancer. Both conserved end residues are part of each CDR3. The D gene is left open where the match is weak. Not all rows give a size; the values are once, few, many and, for expanded clones, a class.

abundance	v_gene	d_gene	j_gene	CDR3nt	CDR3aa
NA	TRBV19	NA	TRBJ1-1	TGTGCCAGTAGTTTAGGCACTGAAGCTTTCTTT	CASSLGTEAFF
NA	TRBV25-1	TRBD1	TRBJ2-7	TGTGCTACGGGACAGACCTACGAGCAGTACTTC	CATGQTYEQYF
few	TRBV19	TRBD1	TRBJ2-7	TGTGCCAGCCGGGACAGCAGCTCCTACGAGCAGTACTTC	CASRDSSSYEQYF
NA	TRBV5-4	TRBD2	TRBJ2-1	TGTGCCAGCAGCCCGGGACTAGCGGGGGGGCGGTCCTACAATGAGCAGTTCTTC	CASSPGLAGGRSYNEQFF
NA	TRBV28	TRBD1	TRBJ2-2	TGTGCCAGCACCCCGGGGGTGGTCTGGGACAGGGGCTGGACCGGGGAGCTGTTTTTT	CASTPGVVWDRGWTGELFF
NA	TRBV5-6	TRBD2	TRBJ2-2	TGTGCCAGCAGCCCTATAGCGGGTTCGAACACCGGGGAGCTGTTTTTT	CASSPIAGSNTGELFF
NA	TRBV27	TRBD1	TRBJ1-2	TGTGCCAGCAGTTCCTCCCCGGACAGGGAGGGCTATGGCTACACCTTC	CASSSSPDREGYGYTF
NA	TRBV9	NA	TRBJ2-7	TGTGCCAGCAGCCAAGCCGACGGCGACTACGAGCAGTACTTC	CASSQADGDYEQYF
few	TRBV5-1	NA	TRBJ2-1	TGCGCCAGCAGCAGCGCGCCTATAGCGAGAGGGGGACATGAGCAGTTCTTC	CASSSAPIARGGHEQFF
NA	TRBV6-6	NA	TRBJ1-5	TGTGCCAGCAGCTTTTACAGGGAAGGTCAGCCCCAGCATTTT	CASSFYREGQPQHF
NA	TRBV6-1	NA	TRBJ1-1	TGTGCCAGCGTCGAGGGTACTGAAGCTTTCTTT	CASVEGTEAFF
once	TRBV7-6	NA	TRBJ2-1	TGTGCCAGCAGCTTAGTGGGTAGCTCCTACAATGAGCAGTTCTTC	CASSLVGSSYNEQFF
few	TRBV2	NA	TRBJ1-6	TGTGCCAGCAGTGACCCTTATAATTCACCCCTCCACTTT	CASSDPYNSPLHF